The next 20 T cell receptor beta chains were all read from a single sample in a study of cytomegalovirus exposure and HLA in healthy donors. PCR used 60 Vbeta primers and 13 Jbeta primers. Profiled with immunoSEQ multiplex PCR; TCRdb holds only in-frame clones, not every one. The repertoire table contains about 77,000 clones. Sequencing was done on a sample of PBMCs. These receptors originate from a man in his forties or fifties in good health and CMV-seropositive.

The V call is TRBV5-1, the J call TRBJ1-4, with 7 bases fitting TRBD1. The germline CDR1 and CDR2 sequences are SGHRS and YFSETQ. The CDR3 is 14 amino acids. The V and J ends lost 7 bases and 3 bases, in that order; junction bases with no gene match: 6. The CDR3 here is CASPGTVSNEKLFF. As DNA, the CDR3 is TGCGCCAGCCCCGGGACAGTGTCTAATGAAAAACTGTTTTTT.

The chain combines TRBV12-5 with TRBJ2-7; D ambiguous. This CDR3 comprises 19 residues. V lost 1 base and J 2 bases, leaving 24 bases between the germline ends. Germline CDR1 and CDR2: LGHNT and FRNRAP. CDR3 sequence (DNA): TGTGCTAGTGGTTTGGCCCCCATCACCCCCTTCGGTATCGCCTACGAGCAGTACTTC. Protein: CASGLAPITPFGIAYEQYF.

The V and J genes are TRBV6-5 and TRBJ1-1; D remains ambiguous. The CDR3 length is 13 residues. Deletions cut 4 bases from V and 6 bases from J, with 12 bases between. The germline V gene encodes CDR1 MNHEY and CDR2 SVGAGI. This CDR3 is CASSLGSGSEAFF. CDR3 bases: TGTGCCAGCAGTTTAGGGTCGGGATCTGAAGCTTTCTTT.

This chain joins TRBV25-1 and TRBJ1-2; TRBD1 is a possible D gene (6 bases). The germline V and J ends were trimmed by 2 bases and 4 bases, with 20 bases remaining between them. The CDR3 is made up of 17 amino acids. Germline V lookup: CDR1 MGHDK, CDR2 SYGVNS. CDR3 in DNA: TGTGCCAGCAGTGAAATTTTGGGAGCGGGGGCGGGCTATGGCTACACCTTC. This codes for CASSEILGAGAGYGYTF.

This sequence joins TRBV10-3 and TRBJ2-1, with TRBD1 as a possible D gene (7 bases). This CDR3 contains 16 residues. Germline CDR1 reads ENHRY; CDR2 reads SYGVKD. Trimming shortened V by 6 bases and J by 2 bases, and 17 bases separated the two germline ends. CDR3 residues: CAISGGGQGAYNEQFF. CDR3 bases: TGTGCCATCAGCGGGGGAGGTCAGGGGGCCTACAATGAGCAGTTCTTC.

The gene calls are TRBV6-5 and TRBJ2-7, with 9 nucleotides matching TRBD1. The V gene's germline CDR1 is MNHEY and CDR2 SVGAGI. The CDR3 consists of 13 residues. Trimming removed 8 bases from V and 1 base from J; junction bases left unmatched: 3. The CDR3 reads CASGTGTSYEQYF. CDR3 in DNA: TGTGCCAGCGGGACAGGGACTTCCTACGAGCAGTACTTC.

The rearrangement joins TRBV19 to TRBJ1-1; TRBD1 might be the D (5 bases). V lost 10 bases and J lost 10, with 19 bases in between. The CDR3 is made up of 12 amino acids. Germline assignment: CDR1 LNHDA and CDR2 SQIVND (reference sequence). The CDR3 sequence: CATWGTSWGAFF. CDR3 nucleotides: TGTGCCACCTGGGGCACCTCCTGGGGAGCTTTCTTT.

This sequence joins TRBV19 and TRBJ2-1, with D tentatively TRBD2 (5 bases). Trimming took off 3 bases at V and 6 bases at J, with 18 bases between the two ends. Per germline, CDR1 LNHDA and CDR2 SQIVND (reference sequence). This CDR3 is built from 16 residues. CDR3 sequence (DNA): TGTGCCAGTAGTATTGGTGGGCGGGTCTCAAGCAATGAGCAGTTCTTC. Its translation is CASSIGGRVSSNEQFF.

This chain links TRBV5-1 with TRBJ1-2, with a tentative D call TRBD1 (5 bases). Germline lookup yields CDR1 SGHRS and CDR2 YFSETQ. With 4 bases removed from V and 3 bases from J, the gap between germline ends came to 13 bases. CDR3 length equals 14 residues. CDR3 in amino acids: CASSRDFGDYGYTF. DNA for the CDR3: TGCGCCAGCAGCAGGGACTTTGGGGACTATGGCTACACCTTC.

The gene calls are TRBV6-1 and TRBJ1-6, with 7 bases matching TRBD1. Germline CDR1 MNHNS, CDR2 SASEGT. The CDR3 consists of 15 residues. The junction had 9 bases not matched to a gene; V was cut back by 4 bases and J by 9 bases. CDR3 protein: CASSAEGAGSSPLHF. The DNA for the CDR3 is TGTGCCAGCAGTGCTGAGGGGGCTGGTAGTTCACCCCTCCACTTT.

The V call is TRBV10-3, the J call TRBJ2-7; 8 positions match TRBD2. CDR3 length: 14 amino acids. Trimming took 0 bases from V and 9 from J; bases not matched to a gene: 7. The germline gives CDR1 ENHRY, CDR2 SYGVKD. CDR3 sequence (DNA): TGTGCCATCAGTGAGTCGTCGGGGGGGGTCGGGCAGTACGTC. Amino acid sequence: CAISESSGGVGQYV.

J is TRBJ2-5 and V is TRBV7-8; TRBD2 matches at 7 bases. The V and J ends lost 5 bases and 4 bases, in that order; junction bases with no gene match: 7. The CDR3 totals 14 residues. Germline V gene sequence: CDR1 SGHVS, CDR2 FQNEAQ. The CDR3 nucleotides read TGTGCCAGCAGCCCGCCTGGGGGGGGAGAGACCCAGTACTTC. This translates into CASSPPGGGETQYF. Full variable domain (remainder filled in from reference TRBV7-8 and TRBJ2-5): GAGVSQSPRYKVAKRGQDVALRCDPISGHVSLFWYQQALGQGPEFLTYFQNEAQLDKSGLPSDRFFAERPEGSVSTLKIQRTQQEDSAVYLCASSPPGGGETQYFGPGTRLLVL.

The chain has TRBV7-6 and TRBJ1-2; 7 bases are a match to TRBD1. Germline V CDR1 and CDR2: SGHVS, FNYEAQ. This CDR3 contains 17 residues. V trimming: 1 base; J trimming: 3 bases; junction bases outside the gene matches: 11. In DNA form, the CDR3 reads TGTGCCAGCAGCTTAGAGCCAGGGGGGCTTGATTACTATGGCTACACCTTC. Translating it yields CASSLEPGGLDYYGYTF. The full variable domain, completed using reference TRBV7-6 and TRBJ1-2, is GAGVSQSPRYKVTKRGQDVALRCDPISGHVSLYWYRQALGQGPEFLTYFNYEAQQDKSGLPNDRFSAERPEGSISTLTIQRTEQRDSAMYRCASSLEPGGLDYYGYTFGSGTRLTVV.

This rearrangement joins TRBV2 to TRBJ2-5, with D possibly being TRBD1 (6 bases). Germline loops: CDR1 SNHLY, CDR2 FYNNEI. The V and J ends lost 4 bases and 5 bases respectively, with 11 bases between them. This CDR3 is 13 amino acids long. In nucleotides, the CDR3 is TGTGCCAGCAGTGTGAGGACAGAGGAGACCCAGTACTTC. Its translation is CASSVRTEETQYF.

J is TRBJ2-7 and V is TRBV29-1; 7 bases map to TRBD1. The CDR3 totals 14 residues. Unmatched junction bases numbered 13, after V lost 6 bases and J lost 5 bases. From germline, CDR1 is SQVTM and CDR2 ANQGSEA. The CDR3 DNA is TGCAGCGTCGACAGACAGGGAAGGGGAGACGAGCAGTACTTC. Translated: CSVDRQGRGDEQYF.

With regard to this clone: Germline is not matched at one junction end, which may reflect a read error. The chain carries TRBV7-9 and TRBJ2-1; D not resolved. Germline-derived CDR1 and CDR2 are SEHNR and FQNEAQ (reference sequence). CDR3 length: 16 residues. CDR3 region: CASSLLGISSDNEQFF. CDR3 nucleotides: TGTGCCAGCAGCTTACTCGGCATTAGCTCCGACAATGAGCAGTTCTTC.

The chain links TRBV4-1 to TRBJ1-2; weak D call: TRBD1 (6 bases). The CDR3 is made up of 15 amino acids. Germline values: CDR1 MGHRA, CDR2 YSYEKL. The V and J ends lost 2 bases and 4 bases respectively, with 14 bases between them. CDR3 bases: TGCGCCAGCAGCCAACCGGGAGGGGGGCCCTATGGCTACACCTTC. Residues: CASSQPGGGPYGYTF.

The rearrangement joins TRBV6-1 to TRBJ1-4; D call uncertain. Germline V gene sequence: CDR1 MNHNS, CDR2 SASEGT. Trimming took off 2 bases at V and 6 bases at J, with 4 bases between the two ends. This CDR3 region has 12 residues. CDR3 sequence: CASSETDEKLFF. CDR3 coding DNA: TGTGCCAGCAGTGAAACAGATGAAAAACTGTTTTTT.

The CDR3 is CASSHAGQGITEAFF. The DNA for the CDR3 is TGCGCCAGCAGCCATGCCGGACAGGGAATCACTGAAGCTTTCTTT. This chain connects TRBV4-1 to TRBJ1-1; 8 bases fit TRBD1. CDR1 MGHRA and CDR2 YSYEKL come from the germline V gene. The trim removed 3 bases at V and 4 bases at J, leaving 7 bases unmatched. This CDR3 is built from 15 residues.

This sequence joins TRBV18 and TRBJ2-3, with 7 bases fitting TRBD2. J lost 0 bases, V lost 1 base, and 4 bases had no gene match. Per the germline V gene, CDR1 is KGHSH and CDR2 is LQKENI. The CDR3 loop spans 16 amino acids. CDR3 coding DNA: TGTGCCAGCTCACCACGAGCGGGAATTAGCACAGATACGCAGTATTTT. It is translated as CASSPRAGISTDTQYF.